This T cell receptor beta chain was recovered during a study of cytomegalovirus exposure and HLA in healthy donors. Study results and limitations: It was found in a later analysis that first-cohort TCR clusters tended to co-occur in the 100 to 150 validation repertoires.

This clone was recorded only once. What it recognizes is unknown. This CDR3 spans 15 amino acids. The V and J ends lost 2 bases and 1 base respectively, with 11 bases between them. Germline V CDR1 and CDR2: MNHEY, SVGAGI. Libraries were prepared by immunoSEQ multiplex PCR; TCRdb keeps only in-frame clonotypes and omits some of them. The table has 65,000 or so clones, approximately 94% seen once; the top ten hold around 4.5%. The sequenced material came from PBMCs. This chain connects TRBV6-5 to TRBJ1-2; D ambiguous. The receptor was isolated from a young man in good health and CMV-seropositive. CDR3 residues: CASSYGGNFNYGYTF. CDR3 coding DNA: TGTGCCAGCAGTTACGGCGGAAACTTTAACTATGGCTACACCTTC.